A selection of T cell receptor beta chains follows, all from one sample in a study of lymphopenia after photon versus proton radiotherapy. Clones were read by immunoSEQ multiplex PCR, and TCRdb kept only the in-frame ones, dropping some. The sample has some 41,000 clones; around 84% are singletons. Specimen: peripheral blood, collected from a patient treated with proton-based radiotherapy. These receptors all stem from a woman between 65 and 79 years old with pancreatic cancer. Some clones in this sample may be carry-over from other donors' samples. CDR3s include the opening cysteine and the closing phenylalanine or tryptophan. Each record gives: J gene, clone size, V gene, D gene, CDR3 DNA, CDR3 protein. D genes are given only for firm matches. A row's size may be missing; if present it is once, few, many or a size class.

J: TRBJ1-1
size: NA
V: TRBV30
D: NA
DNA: TGTGCCTGGAGTGTACAGGGGAACACTGAAGCTTTCTTT
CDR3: CAWSVQGNTEAFF

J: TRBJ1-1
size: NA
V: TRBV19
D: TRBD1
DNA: TGTGCCAGTAGTTCGGGACAGTTGCCTGAAGCTTTCTTT
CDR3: CASSSGQLPEAFF

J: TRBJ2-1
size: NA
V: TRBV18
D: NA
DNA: TGTGCCAGCTCACCACCAGGCAGGGACAATGAGCAGTTCTTC
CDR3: CASSPPGRDNEQFF

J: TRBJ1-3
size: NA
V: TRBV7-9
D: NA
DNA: TGTGCCAGCAAACGACAGGTCTCTGGAAACACCATATATTTT
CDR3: CASKRQVSGNTIYF

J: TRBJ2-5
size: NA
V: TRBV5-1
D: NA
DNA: TGCGCCAGCAGCTTGGGGGTTGCAGGGGGGCGCCAAGAGACCCAGTACTTC
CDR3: CASSLGVAGGRQETQYF

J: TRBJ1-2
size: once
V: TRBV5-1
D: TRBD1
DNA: TGCGCCAGCAGCTTTCTTGACAGGGGGAGTGGCTACACCTTC
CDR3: CASSFLDRGSGYTF

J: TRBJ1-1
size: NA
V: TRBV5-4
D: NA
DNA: TGTGCCAGCAGCTTGTATCGGGTAGGAACTGAAGCTTTCTTT
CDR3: CASSLYRVGTEAFF

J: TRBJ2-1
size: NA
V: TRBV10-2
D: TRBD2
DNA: TGCGCCAGCAGGTTAGCGGGGTTTTACAATGAGCAGTTCTTC
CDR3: CASRLAGFYNEQFF

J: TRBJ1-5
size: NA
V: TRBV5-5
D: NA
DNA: TGTGCCAGCAGCTTCGCCCTACAGGATTATAGCAATCAGCCCCAGCATTTT
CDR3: CASSFALQDYSNQPQHF

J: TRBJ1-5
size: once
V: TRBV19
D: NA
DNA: TGTGCCAGTAGTTCCGTAGGCCCCCAGCATTTT
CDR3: CASSSVGPQHF